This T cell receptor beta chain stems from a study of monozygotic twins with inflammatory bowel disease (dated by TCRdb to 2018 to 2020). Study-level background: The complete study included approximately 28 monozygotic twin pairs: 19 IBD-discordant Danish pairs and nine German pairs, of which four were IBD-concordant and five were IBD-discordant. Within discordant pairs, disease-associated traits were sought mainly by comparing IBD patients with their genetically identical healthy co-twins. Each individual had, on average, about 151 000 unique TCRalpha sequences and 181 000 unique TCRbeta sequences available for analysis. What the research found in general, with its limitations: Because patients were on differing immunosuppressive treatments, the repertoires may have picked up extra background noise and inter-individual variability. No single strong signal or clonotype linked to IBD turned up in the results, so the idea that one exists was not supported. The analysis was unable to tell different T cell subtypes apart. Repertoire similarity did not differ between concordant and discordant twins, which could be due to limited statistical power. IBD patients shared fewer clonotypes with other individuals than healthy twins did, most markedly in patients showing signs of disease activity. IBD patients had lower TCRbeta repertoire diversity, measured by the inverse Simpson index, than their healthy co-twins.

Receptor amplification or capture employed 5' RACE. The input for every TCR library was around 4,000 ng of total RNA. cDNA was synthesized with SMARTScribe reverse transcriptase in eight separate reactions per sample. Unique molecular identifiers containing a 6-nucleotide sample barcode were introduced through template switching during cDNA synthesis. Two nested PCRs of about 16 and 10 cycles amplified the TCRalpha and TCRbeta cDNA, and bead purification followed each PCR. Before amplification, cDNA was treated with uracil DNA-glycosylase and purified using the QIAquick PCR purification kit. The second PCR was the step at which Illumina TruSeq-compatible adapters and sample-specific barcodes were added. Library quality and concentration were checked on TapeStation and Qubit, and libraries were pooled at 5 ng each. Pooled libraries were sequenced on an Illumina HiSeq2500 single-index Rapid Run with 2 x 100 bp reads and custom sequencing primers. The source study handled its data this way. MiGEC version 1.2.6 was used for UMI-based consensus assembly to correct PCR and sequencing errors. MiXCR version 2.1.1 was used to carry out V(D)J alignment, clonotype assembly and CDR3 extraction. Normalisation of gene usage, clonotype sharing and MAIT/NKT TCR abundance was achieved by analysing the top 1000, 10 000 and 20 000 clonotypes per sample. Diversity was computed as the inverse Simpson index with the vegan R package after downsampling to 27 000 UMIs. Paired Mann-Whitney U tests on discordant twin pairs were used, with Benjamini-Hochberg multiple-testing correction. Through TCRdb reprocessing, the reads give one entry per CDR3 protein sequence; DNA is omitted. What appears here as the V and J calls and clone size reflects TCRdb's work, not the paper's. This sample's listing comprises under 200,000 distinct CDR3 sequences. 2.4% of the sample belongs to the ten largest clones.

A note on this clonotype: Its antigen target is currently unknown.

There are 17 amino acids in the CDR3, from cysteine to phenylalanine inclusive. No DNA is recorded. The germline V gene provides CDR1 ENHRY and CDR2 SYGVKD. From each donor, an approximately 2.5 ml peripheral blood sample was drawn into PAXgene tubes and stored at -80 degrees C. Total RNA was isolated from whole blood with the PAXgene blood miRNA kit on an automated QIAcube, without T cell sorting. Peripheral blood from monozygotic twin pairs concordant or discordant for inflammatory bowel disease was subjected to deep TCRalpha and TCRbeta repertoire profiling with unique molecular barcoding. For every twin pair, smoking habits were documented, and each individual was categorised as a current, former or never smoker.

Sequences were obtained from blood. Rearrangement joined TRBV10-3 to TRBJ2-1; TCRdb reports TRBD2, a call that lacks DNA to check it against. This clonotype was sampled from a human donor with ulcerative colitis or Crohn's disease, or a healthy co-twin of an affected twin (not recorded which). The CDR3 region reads CAISDRGTSGTRLGQFF.